This T cell receptor (beta chain) emerged from a study of cytomegalovirus exposure and HLA in healthy donors. Study results and caveats: For most TCR sequences rarity was the rule, although some public TCRs occurred in many donors.

In the PCR, 60 Vbeta and 13 Jbeta primers were used. Only in-frame clones appear in the TCRdb table, and some are missing; sequencing was by immunoSEQ multiplex PCR. Of about 150,000 clones in the sample, around 83% are singletons; the top ten hold roughly 6.5%. This CDR3 is 15 amino acids long. V lost 0 bases and J lost 4, with 12 bases in between. CDR1 and CDR2 (germline): MGHRA, YSYEKL. A word on this clone: Its target is unknown.

The clonotype was recovered from a man aged 50 or older in good health and CMV-seropositive. The sample consisted of PBMCs. The chain combines TRBV4-1 with TRBJ2-5; a possible D gene is TRBD1 (6 bases). This chain's CDR3 is CASSQDFGRGETQYF. DNA for the CDR3: TGCGCCAGCAGCCAAGATTTTGGCAGGGGAGAGACCCAGTACTTC.